The entry below gives a single TCR beta chain sequence along with its context. Sequence at one end of the junction differs from germline and may be a read error. The sample is drawn from a study of blood T cell repertoires in COVID-19. Looking at the study overall: Material from acute and convalescent COVID-19 was sourced from the United States, Italy and Spain. T cells, B-cell-depleted T cells, or PBMCs provided the cDNA or gDNA that served as material.

Germline CDR1 and CDR2: SGHDT and YYEEEE. The length of the CDR3 is 16 residues. Study processing details: It was from reference gene primer amplification that nucleated cell counts were estimated. Here immunoSEQ multiplex PCR was the method, and the copy in TCRdb shows in-frame clones only, minus some. That table gives V, J and clone size, and the DNA gave D and trimming. The top ten hold 30% to 45% of the sample, which has some 120,000 clones, 79% seen once. The sequencing sample was made of peripheral blood. The clonotype comes from a man in his forties with active or convalescent COVID-19. The chain links TRBV5-6 to TRBJ2-6, with a tentative D call TRBD1 (6 bases). The CDR3 nucleotides are TGTGCCAGCAGCCACAGGGAACCCTCTGAGGCCAACGTCCTGACTTTC. It yields the protein CASSHREPSEANVLTF.